This T cell receptor beta chain is drawn from a study of blood T cells in healthy people across ages. The authors ran a second PCR of roughly 6 to 12 cycles using a sample-barcoded 5' primer and a J-beta primer mix. TCRdb re-called the 5' RACE reads through MiXCR, storing one row per CDR3 protein. The sample contains about 1.1 million distinct CDR3 sequences, under 40% of which appear only once. The receptor was derived from a man between 18 and 29 years old in good health. Sequenced sample: blood.

The CDR3 spells CASSVGLAHTDTQYF. As DNA, the CDR3 is TGTGCCAGCAGCGTAGGACTAGCCCACACAGATACGCAGTATTTT. The chain links TRBV9 to TRBJ2-3; 7 bases line up with TRBD2. Looked up from germline, CDR1 is SGDLS and CDR2 is YYNGEE. Losses at the gene ends were 0 bases for V and 2 bases for J; bases not matched to a gene: 3. The CDR3 has 15 amino acids.